The clone carrying this T cell receptor (beta chain) came up a few times. The sample belongs to a study of T cells after yellow fever vaccination. V was pared by 4 bases and J by 5 bases, with 17 bases between. The CDR3 has 15 amino acids. TCRdb independently ran MiXCR on the 5' RACE reads; one entry per CDR3 protein. The top ten hold under 30% of the sample, which has 250,000 to 400,000 distinct CDR3 sequences, roughly 4.3% seen once. The sequencing used PBMCs, collected 5 days after the yellow fever booster vaccination. The chain joins TRBV12-3 or TRBV12-4 to TRBJ1-2, with D maybe TRBD1 (6 bases). The receptor's source is a man aged 18-30 years who received the YFV17D yellow fever vaccine. The CDR3: CASSSSQQGSYGYTF. CDR3 nucleotide sequence: TGTGCCAGCAGTTCCTCCCAACAGGGATCATATGGCTACACCTTC.